A single sample gave rise to the 17 T cell receptor beta chains below, sequenced in a study of T cell clusters in autoimmune cytopenias. TRB was amplified from roughly 250 ng of peripheral blood genomic DNA per sample. Multiplex touch-down PCR amplified TRB using TRB-A and TRB-B pools in one tube. After re-calling the multiplex PCR reads, TCRdb lists one entry per CDR3 protein, DNA absent. This sample's table reports some 7,400 distinct CDR3 sequences. Separately, the same data were catalogued under a study of T cell repertoires in aging, cancer and after chemotherapy.

Sequencing input: peripheral blood. These receptors were taken from a human donor in good health.

Judged by frequency, this clonotype is medium-sized. This rearrangement joins TRBV29-1 to TRBJ2-5; TCRdb indicates TRBD1, and absent DNA this call remains unverified. CDR1 and CDR2 (germline): SQVTM, ANQGSEA. This CDR3 comprises 15 residues. This CDR3 is CSIAAGQGSQETQYF.

Here the CDR3 reads CASRPGLAGGGELFF. The chain joins TRBV7-9 to TRBJ2-2; TCRdb designates TRBD2, a call that cannot be tested without DNA. Germline CDR1 is SEHNR and CDR2 is FQNEAQ (reference sequence). This CDR3 is 15 amino acids long. Together with reference TRBV7-9 and TRBJ2-2, the CDR3 gives the full variable domain: DTGVSQNPRHKITKRGQNVTFRCDPISEHNRLYWYRQTLGQGPEFLTYFQNEAQLEKSRLLSDRFSAERPKGSFSTLEIQRTEQGDSAMYLCASRPGLAGGGELFFGEGSRLTVL.

The chain has TRBV6-2 or TRBV6-3 and TRBJ1-6; TCRdb names TRBD1, which stays unverified in the absence of DNA. This CDR3 is built from 12 residues. CDR1 is MNHEY and CDR2 is SVGEGT in the germline V gene. The CDR3 loop is CASTTTVSPLHF.

V is TRBV5-4 and J is TRBJ1-1; TCRdb's assignment of TRBD1 cannot be checked, as there is no DNA. The CDR3 loop spans 15 amino acids. The germline gives CDR1 SGHNT, CDR2 YYREEE (reference sequence). CDR3 sequence reads: CASSLGRGPGTEAFF.

The genes are TRBV11-2 and TRBJ2-1; TCRdb selects TRBD1, and the lack of DNA leaves this call unchecked. CDR1 and CDR2 (germline): SGHAT, FQNNGV. The CDR3 covers 13 residues. The CDR3 protein is CASSPGGGIEQFF. The variable domain in full, with the rest retrieved from reference TRBV11-2 and TRBJ2-1, is EAGVAQSPRYKIIEKRQSVAFWCNPISGHATLYWYQQILGQGPKLLIQFQNNGVVDDSQLPKDRFSAERLKGVDSTLKIQPAKLEDSAVYLCASSPGGGIEQFFGPGTRLTVL.

This clonotype is identified as medium-sized from frequency. The chain uses TRBV19 and TRBJ2-7; the D gene TCRdb calls, TRBD2, cannot be checked with no DNA. This CDR3 has 13 residues. Germline V lookup: CDR1 LNHDA, CDR2 SQIVND (reference sequence). CDR3 sequence reads: CASRREGAYEQYF.

This chain links TRBV18 with TRBJ1-5; TCRdb picks TRBD1, but there is no DNA to check that call. Per the germline V gene, CDR1 is KGHSH and CDR2 is LQKENI. The CDR3 sequence is 19 residues long. The CDR3: CASSPRGPGAAPLGQPQHF.

This chain links TRBV13 with TRBJ2-3; TCRdb calls TRBD2, which cannot be checked without DNA. Germline V lookup: CDR1 PRHDT, CDR2 FYEKMQ (reference sequence). The CDR3 is 16 amino acids. Here the CDR3 reads CASSLTERGQEDTQYF.

The CDR3 spells CASSPPMKGAKDGYTF. J is TRBJ1-2 and V is TRBV18; the TRBD1 assignment by TCRdb is unverifiable without DNA. The CDR3 runs to 16 residues. CDR1 KGHSH and CDR2 LQKENI come from the germline V gene.

The V gene is TRBV7-2, the J gene TRBJ2-3; TCRdb outputs TRBD1, but without DNA this stays unchecked. The CDR3 length is 14 residues. The germline V gene encodes CDR1 SGHTA and CDR2 FQGNSA. The CDR3 here is CASSISGGTDTQYF.

The V call is TRBV6-6, the J call TRBJ2-3. Germline CDR1 MNHNY, CDR2 SVGAGI (reference sequence). The length of the CDR3 is 13 residues. CDR3 protein: CASKAMGTDTQYF.

The chain links TRBV30 to TRBJ1-6; TCRdb calls TRBD1, which cannot be checked without DNA. Germline V gene data show CDR1 as GTSNPN and CDR2 as SVGIG (reference sequence). This CDR3 has 14 amino acids. CDR3 protein: CAWRTGYNNSPLHF.

V and J are TRBV15 and TRBJ2-3; TCRdb reports TRBD2, a call that lacks DNA to check it against. The CDR3 extends over 16 amino acids. CDR1 and CDR2 (germline): LNHNV, YYDKDF (reference sequence). The CDR3: CATSGLAGGGMDTQYF.

The V and J genes are TRBV13 and TRBJ1-2; with no DNA, the TCRdb D assignment of TRBD1 cannot be verified. The V gene's germline CDR1 is PRHDT and CDR2 FYEKMQ (reference sequence). This CDR3 contains 13 residues. CDR3 protein: CASSRTGNYGYTF.

This chain links TRBV29-1 with TRBJ1-1. This CDR3 is built from 14 residues. Germline V lookup: CDR1 SQVTM, CDR2 ANQGSEA. The CDR3 sequence: CAGLSGGLNTEAFF.

The rearrangement links TRBV7-9 to TRBJ2-5; the D call from TCRdb, TRBD1, cannot be confirmed without DNA. CDR3 length equals 17 residues. Germline CDR1 SEHNR, CDR2 FQNEAQ (reference sequence). CDR3 region: CASSLAVGQGYQETQYF.

The chain couples TRBV5-4 to TRBJ2-2; the TRBD2 assignment by TCRdb is unverifiable without DNA. Per germline, CDR1 SGHNT and CDR2 YYREEE (reference sequence). The CDR3 runs 15 residues. The CDR3 sequence is CASSLPAGNTGELFF.